Presented here are 11 T cell receptor beta chains from one specimen sequenced in a study of graft-versus-host responses after intestinal transplantation. These TCRs are of unknown antigen specificity. Data came from immunoSEQ multiplex PCR; TCRdb stores just in-frame clones and leaves some out. The sample carries nearly 95,000 clones, about 92% recorded once. Sequenced material: unstimulated CD8+ T cells sorted from spleen or lymph node cells, taken before intestinal transplant. All receptors derive from a human donor who received an intestinal transplant.

V usage is TRBV7-9 and J usage is TRBJ2-3; 9 nucleotides match TRBD1. The CDR3 is 18 residues long. After removal of 3 bases from V and 0 bases from J, the junction contained 10 bases not matched to a gene. Germline V gene sequence: CDR1 SEHNR, CDR2 FQNEAQ (reference sequence). The CDR3 protein is CASSFFPGQGASTDTQYF. Written as DNA, the CDR3 is TGTGCCAGCAGCTTCTTTCCGGGACAGGGAGCGAGCACAGATACGCAGTATTTT.

This chain links TRBV13 with TRBJ1-1, with 7 bases aligning to TRBD1. V shed 5 bases, J shed 8 bases, and the junction held 23 bases outside the gene matches. CDR1 and CDR2 (germline): PRHDT, FYEKMQ (reference sequence). This CDR3 comprises 18 residues. The CDR3 sequence is CASSPRGDLDREVVEAFF. DNA for the CDR3: TGTGCCAGCAGCCCTAGGGGGGACCTAGACAGGGAAGTGGTCGAAGCTTTCTTT.

This clone was observed a single time. The genes are TRBV6-6 and TRBJ2-7; tentatively, D is TRBD2 (6 bases). Germline V gives CDR1 MNHNY, CDR2 SVGAGI (reference sequence). Deletions cut 6 bases from V and 0 bases from J, with 15 bases between. The CDR3 contains 15 residues. The CDR3 protein is CASSPGLTRSYEQYF. CDR3 sequence (DNA): TGTGCCAGCAGCCCAGGACTAACGCGCTCCTACGAGCAGTACTTC.

The rearrangement uses TRBV29-1 and TRBJ1-2, with 9 bases lining up with TRBD1. Germline V CDR1 and CDR2: SQVTM, ANQGSEA. Germline trimming cut 2 bases from V and 4 bases from J; bases unmatched to any gene: 8. The CDR3 loop spans 15 amino acids. CDR3 region: CSVERQGVSRYGYTF. CDR3 bases: TGCAGCGTTGAAAGACAGGGGGTATCCCGCTATGGCTACACCTTC.

The chain has TRBV5-6 and TRBJ2-4; D call uncertain. Germline V CDR1 and CDR2: SGHDT, YYEEEE. The CDR3 consists of 12 residues. The V and J ends lost 0 bases and 6 bases respectively, with 4 bases between them. This CDR3 is CASSLAGNIQYF. In nucleotides, the CDR3 is TGTGCCAGCAGCTTGGCAGGAAACATTCAGTACTTC.

The chain carries TRBV5-1 and TRBJ1-1; TRBD1 matches 7 bases. The V segment lost 0 bases and the J segment 2 bases; nucleotides outside the gene matches: 4. Germline lookup yields CDR1 SGHRS and CDR2 YFSETQ. The CDR3 sequence is 15 residues long. CDR3 amino acids: CASSLGTGVNTEAFF. In nucleotides, the CDR3 is TGCGCCAGCAGCTTGGGAACAGGGGTAAACACTGAAGCTTTCTTT.

The chain employs TRBV10-3 and TRBJ2-7, with 8 bases lining up with TRBD2. CDR1 and CDR2 (germline): ENHRY, SYGVKD. CDR3 length: 15 residues. V trimming: 2 bases; J trimming: 1 base; junction bases outside the gene matches: 4. The CDR3, as DNA: TGTGCCATCAGTGAGCAGCGGGGGACGTCCTACGAGCAGTACTTC. Translated, it gives CAISEQRGTSYEQYF.

This clone was observed once. The V and J genes are TRBV6-6 and TRBJ2-5; D perhaps matches TRBD2 (6 bases). The DNA end favors TRBJ2-7, so the J call may be wrong. Germline loops: CDR1 MNHNY, CDR2 SVGAGI (reference sequence). This CDR3 is 15 amino acids long. DNA of the CDR3: TGTGCCAGCACCCAGAATGGGGGGTCCTCCTACGAGCAGTACTTC. Its protein product is CASTQNGGSSYEQYF.

The gene calls are TRBV29-1 and TRBJ2-7; TRBD2 is a possible D gene (7 bases). The germline V gene encodes CDR1 SQVTM and CDR2 ANQGSEA. V was clipped by 4 bases and J by 5 bases, with 12 bases between them. The CDR3 is made up of 12 amino acids. The chain's CDR3 is CSVVGGGHEQYF. The DNA of the CDR3 is TGCAGCGTTGTTGGGGGGGGCCACGAGCAGTACTTC.

The V gene is TRBV7-9, the J gene TRBJ2-7, with D tentatively TRBD2 (7 bases). The CDR3 consists of 14 residues. CDR1 is SEHNR, CDR2 FQNEAQ, per germline (reference sequence). V dropped 5 bases and J dropped 3 bases, with 14 bases sitting between them. CDR3 DNA sequence: TGTGCCAGCAGCCCTGAGGGGGGGCGCTACGAGCAGTACTTC. It specifies CASSPEGGRYEQYF.

The genes are TRBV19 and TRBJ2-5, with 7 bases aligning to TRBD2. Germline V gives CDR1 LNHDA, CDR2 SQIVND (reference sequence). After removal of 2 bases from V and 5 bases from J, the junction contained 5 bases not matched to a gene. The CDR3 has 14 amino acids. This CDR3 reads CASSISGASETQYF. The CDR3 coding sequence is TGTGCCAGTAGTATAAGCGGGGCATCGGAGACCCAGTACTTC.